Following are 32 T cell receptor beta chains from one sample sequenced in a study of shared clonotypes between healthy human individuals. TCRdb's copy holds only in-frame clones and misses some; the assay was immunoSEQ multiplex PCR. The data contain 650,000 to 750,000 clones, about 78% of them singletons. The sequenced sample was memory CD4+ T cells sorted from blood. Subset described: CD45RA-negative fraction. These receptors all stem from a woman aged 25 to 45 in good health.

This chain's CDR3 is CASSIDTPSGTALNYGYTF. The CDR3 bases are TGTGCCAGTAGTATAGACACCCCTTCCGGGACAGCTCTTAACTATGGCTACACCTTC. This chain connects TRBV19 to TRBJ1-2; 7 positions match TRBD1. Germline V CDR1 and CDR2: LNHDA, SQIVND (reference sequence). The V gene end was trimmed by 0 bases and the J gene end by 1 base; junction bases not matched to a gene: 14. The CDR3 has 19 amino acids.

V gene TRBV6-6 combines with J gene TRBJ1-2; no clear D gene. This CDR3 contains 12 residues. Trimming removed 7 bases at V and 6 bases at J, with 12 bases between. Germline V gene lookup returns CDR1 MNHNY and CDR2 SVGAGI (reference sequence). Here the CDR3 DNA reads TGTGCCAGCAATTCCTTTTCAGATGGCTACACCTTC. Its translation is CASNSFSDGYTF.

This rearrangement joins TRBV30 to TRBJ1-5; D perhaps matches TRBD1 (6 bases). This CDR3 is 17 amino acids long. With 0 bases removed from V and 2 bases from J, the gap between germline ends came to 17 bases. Germline CDR1 reads GTSNPN; CDR2 reads SVGIG (reference sequence). The CDR3 loop reads CAWSVRRGTRGNQPQHF. The CDR3 nucleotides are TGTGCCTGGAGTGTACGGAGGGGGACGAGGGGCAATCAGCCCCAGCATTTT.

DNA for the CDR3: TGTGCCAGCAGTTATCCACAGGGAAATGAAAAACTGTTTTTT. It encodes CASSYPQGNEKLFF. This chain links TRBV25-1 with TRBJ1-4, with TRBD1 as a possible D gene (6 bases). V was pared by 5 bases and J by 5 bases, with 12 bases between. There are 14 residues in the CDR3. CDR1 is MGHDK, CDR2 SYGVNS, per germline.

In this sample, this clone turned up a few times. This chain links TRBV9 with TRBJ1-1; no definite D call. The CDR3 totals 11 residues. Trimming took 3 bases from V and 7 from J, leaving 7 bases between them. From germline, CDR1 is SGDLS and CDR2 YYNGEE. The CDR3 is CASSAAGEAFF. CDR3 coding DNA: TGTGCCAGCAGCGCCGCAGGTGAAGCTTTCTTT.

The chain has TRBV6-1 and TRBJ2-7; a possible D gene is TRBD2 (6 bases). The CDR3 has 13 amino acids. Trimming took 7 bases from V and 5 from J, leaving 15 bases between them. Germline V gene data show CDR1 as MNHNS and CDR2 as SASEGT. The chain's CDR3 is CASTLVSGDEQYF. The CDR3 DNA follows: TGTGCCAGCACCCTCGTTTCGGGGGACGAGCAGTACTTC.

The chain couples TRBV5-1 to TRBJ1-2; the D is unclear. CDR3 length equals 12 residues. The germline gives CDR1 SGHRS, CDR2 YFSETQ. V lost 5 bases to trimming and J lost 4 bases, with 9 bases between them. The CDR3 spells CASSSGFYGYTF. In nucleotides, the CDR3 is TGCGCCAGCAGTTCCGGGTTCTATGGCTACACCTTC.

The rearrangement links TRBV7-9 to TRBJ2-5, with TRBD2 as a possible D gene (5 bases). The germline gives CDR1 SEHNR, CDR2 FQNEAQ (reference sequence). This CDR3 is built from 14 residues. The germline V and J ends were trimmed by 6 bases and 5 bases, with 16 bases remaining between them. The chain's CDR3 is CASRKTGPGETQYF. The CDR3 DNA is TGTGCCAGCAGAAAGACCGGGCCGGGGGAGACCCAGTACTTC.

This clone was counted once. CDR3 amino acids: CASSATSGARETQYF. The CDR3 DNA sequence: TGTGCCAGCAGTGCGACTAGCGGGGCTCGGGAGACCCAGTACTTC. The gene calls are TRBV25-1 and TRBJ2-5, with 11 positions matching TRBD2. Trimming cost V 4 bases and J 5 bases; bases outside gene matches: 6. In germline, CDR1 is MGHDK, CDR2 SYGVNS. This CDR3 has 15 residues.

The chain recombines TRBV27 with TRBJ2-1; 12 positions agree with TRBD2. V shed 6 bases, J shed 4 bases, and the junction held 7 bases outside the gene matches. Germline CDR1 and CDR2: MNHEY and SMNVEV (reference sequence). The CDR3 is made up of 16 amino acids. The CDR3 DNA reads TGTGCCAGCAGCCCAGCCCTAGCGGGAGGGTACAATGAGCAGTTCTTC. It encodes CASSPALAGGYNEQFF.

The chain joins TRBV5-1 to TRBJ2-7, with D possibly being TRBD1 or TRBD2 (5 bases each). CDR1 SGHRS and CDR2 YFSETQ come from the germline V gene. The CDR3 is 13 amino acids. V was pared by 3 bases and J by 8 bases, with 15 bases between. The CDR3 nucleotides read TGCGCCAGCAGCTGGGACGCCTTTAGTAAGCAGTACTTC. This gives the protein CASSWDAFSKQYF.

The V and J genes are TRBV7-3 and TRBJ2-2; D might be TRBD1 (5 bases). Trimming took 5 bases from V and 7 from J, leaving 11 bases between them. Germline loops: CDR1 SGHTA, CDR2 FQGTGA. The CDR3 length is 13 residues. DNA for the CDR3: TGTGCCAGCAGCCCGCAGGGCCTCGGGGAGCTGTTTTTT. Amino acid sequence: CASSPQGLGELFF.

The rearrangement links TRBV19 to TRBJ2-1; D is uncertain. Per germline, CDR1 LNHDA and CDR2 SQIVND (reference sequence). The V end lost 3 bases, the J end lost 3 bases, and 12 bases lay between the germline ends. CDR3 length: 15 amino acids. The CDR3 sequence: CASSITTASYNEQFF. CDR3 sequence (DNA): TGTGCCAGTAGTATTACGACTGCAAGCTACAATGAGCAGTTCTTC. Variable domain in full (rest from reference TRBV19 and TRBJ2-1): DGGITQSPKYLFRKEGQNVTLSCEQNLNHDAMYWYRQDPGQGLRLIYYSQIVNDFQKGDIAEGYSVSREKKESFPLTVTSAQKNPTAFYLCASSITTASYNEQFFGPGTRLTVL.

The chain combines TRBV19 with TRBJ1-4, with TRBD1 identical over 8 bases. CDR3 length: 15 residues. V dropped 5 bases and J dropped 8; count of bases not matched to a gene: 10. Germline CDR1 and CDR2: LNHDA and SQIVND (reference sequence). For the CDR3, the DNA is TGTGCCAGTAGTTCTAAACAGGGGGATCGGGAAAAACTGTTTTTT. This sequence encodes CASSSKQGDREKLFF.

The gene calls are TRBV28 and TRBJ2-7; 7 bases are a match to TRBD2. This CDR3 spans 13 amino acids. The V segment lost 2 bases and the J segment 9 bases; nucleotides outside the gene matches: 7. In germline, CDR1 is MDHEN, CDR2 SYDVKM. In DNA form, the CDR3 reads TGTGCCAGCAGTTTAATAGGGCAGCGGGGGCAGTACTTC. This gives the protein CASSLIGQRGQYF.

V usage is TRBV6-5 and J usage is TRBJ1-5; 9 bases are a match to TRBD1. Losses at the gene ends were 4 bases for V and 7 bases for J; bases not matched to a gene: 8. Germline V CDR1 and CDR2: MNHEY, SVGAGI. The CDR3 has 15 amino acids. The CDR3 nucleotides are TGTGCCAGCAGTTCCGGGACAGGGAAGGAACAGCCCCAGCATTTT. It specifies CASSSGTGKEQPQHF.

This clone was recorded only once. The chain recombines TRBV4-1 with TRBJ2-5; 7 bases are shared with TRBD2. With V trimmed by 4 bases and J by 0 bases, 14 bases remained unmatched. The CDR3 sequence is 18 residues long. The germline CDR1 and CDR2 sequences are MGHRA and YSYEKL. Here the CDR3 reads CASSLPPGLTHHQETQYF. Here the CDR3 DNA reads TGCGCCAGCAGCCTTCCCCCGGGACTAACCCATCACCAAGAGACCCAGTACTTC.

The J gene is TRBJ2-1, the V gene TRBV6-5, with 8 bases that match TRBD2. Trimming took 5 bases from V and 10 from J; bases not matched to a gene: 10. The germline gives CDR1 MNHEY, CDR2 SVGAGI. The CDR3 consists of 14 residues. CDR3 amino acids: CASSAGTSSWEQFF. The CDR3 DNA reads TGTGCCAGCAGTGCTGGGACTAGTTCATGGGAGCAGTTCTTC.

The gene calls are TRBV25-1 and TRBJ2-7; D remains unclear. V was cut by 9 bases and J by 0 bases, with 6 bases left in between. CDR1 is MGHDK and CDR2 is SYGVNS in the germline V gene. This CDR3 region has 11 residues. This CDR3 is CARTGSYEQYF. CDR3 bases: TGTGCCAGGACTGGCTCCTACGAGCAGTACTTC.

This clone turned up a few times. DNA of the CDR3: TGTGCCAGCAGAGACGGAACTGAAGCTTTCTTT. Protein: CASRDGTEAFF. This chain links TRBV6-1 with TRBJ1-1; D unresolved. The V end lost 6 bases, the J end lost 5 bases, and 7 bases lay between the germline ends. Germline V gene sequence: CDR1 MNHNS, CDR2 SASEGT. This CDR3 comprises 11 residues.

The chain has TRBV5-1 and TRBJ2-1; 9 bases are shared with TRBD1. The CDR3 spans 17 residues. The germline CDR1 and CDR2 sequences are SGHRS and YFSETQ. With 2 bases clipped from V and 2 bases from J, the junction kept 8 bases outside the gene matches. The CDR3 sequence is CASSFGTGTGTYNEQFF. The CDR3 coding sequence is TGCGCCAGCAGCTTTGGGACCGGGACAGGGACCTACAATGAGCAGTTCTTC.

The chain is built from TRBV7-2 and TRBJ1-4; D unresolved. Germline loops: CDR1 SGHTA, CDR2 FQGNSA. Trimming took 5 bases from V and 7 from J, leaving 17 bases between them. This CDR3 has 15 amino acids. The CDR3 reads CASSHNSGEGEKLFF. Here the CDR3 DNA reads TGTGCCAGCAGCCACAACTCGGGCGAGGGTGAAAAACTGTTTTTT.

The chain joins TRBV28 to TRBJ1-1; unclear D gene. The CDR3 is 14 residues long. From germline, CDR1 is MDHEN and CDR2 SYDVKM. Trimming cost V 2 bases and J 8 bases, with 15 bases left between them. The CDR3 sequence: CASSLRETMKEAFF. As DNA, the CDR3 is TGTGCCAGCAGTTTAAGGGAGACGATGAAAGAAGCTTTCTTT.

In its sample, this clone was seen a few times. A much larger clone lies a single base off, so this may be a read error. Other DNA sequences in this sample translate to the same CDR3. The rearrangement links TRBV5-1 to TRBJ2-1; 7 bases match TRBD1. The ends lost 4 bases at V and 0 bases at J; junction bases unmatched: 4. The germline V gene has CDR1 SGHRS and CDR2 YFSETQ. The CDR3 has 15 residues. The CDR3 region has the DNA TGCGCCAGCAGCCTGGACAGGAGCTCCTACAATGAGCAGTTCTTC. Translating gives CASSLDRSSYNEQFF. The complete variable domain, with remaining parts taken from reference TRBV5-1 and TRBJ2-1, reads KAGVTQTPRYLIKTRGQQVTLSCSPISGHRSVSWYQQTPGQGLQFLFEYFSETQRNKGNFPGRFSGRQFSNSRSEMNVSTLELGDSALYLCASSLDRSSYNEQFFGPGTRLTVL.

V and J are TRBV27 and TRBJ1-5; 7 bases are shared with TRBD1. CDR1 is MNHEY, CDR2 SMNVEV, per germline (reference sequence). The V and J ends lost 6 bases and 7 bases, in that order; junction bases with no gene match: 6. The length of the CDR3 is 13 residues. The DNA of the CDR3 is TGTGCCAGCAGCCCGACAGGGAACCAGCCCCAGCATTTT. Its translation is CASSPTGNQPQHF.

Comment on this clone: At the DNA level, this CDR3 is encoded by other sequences in the same sample as well. V is TRBV5-1 and J is TRBJ2-1; D possibly uses TRBD1 or TRBD2 (5 bases each). V shed 3 bases and J shed 4 bases, with 11 bases lying between them. CDR3 length equals 14 residues. Looked up from germline, CDR1 is SGHRS and CDR2 is YFSETQ. The CDR3 DNA reads TGCGCCAGCAGCTGGGGGAATTCTTACAATGAGCAGTTCTTC. Translated: CASSWGNSYNEQFF.

The chain joins TRBV5-6 to TRBJ1-2, with D possibly being TRBD1 (5 bases). This CDR3 has 13 residues. The V end was cut by 1 base, the J end by 4 bases, with 8 bases between. Germline V CDR1 and CDR2: SGHDT, YYEEEE. This CDR3 reads CASSLRGGYGYTF. In DNA, the CDR3 is TGTGCCAGCAGCTTGCGGGGGGGCTATGGCTACACCTTC. The whole variable domain, filled in from reference TRBV5-6 and TRBJ1-2, reads DAGVTQSPTHLIKTRGQQVTLRCSPKSGHDTVSWYQQALGQGPQFIFQYYEEEERQRGNFPDRFSGHQFPNYSSELNVNALLLGDSALYLCASSLRGGYGYTFGSGTRLTVV.

This chain joins TRBV25-1 and TRBJ2-3; 7 positions agree with TRBD1. Per the germline V gene, CDR1 is MGHDK and CDR2 is SYGVNS. The CDR3 loop spans 15 amino acids. J was trimmed by 1 base and V by 5 bases; bases with no gene match: 6. The CDR3 sequence is CASSPLTGRTDTQYF. CDR3 coding DNA: TGTGCCAGCAGTCCCCTGACAGGGCGCACAGATACGCAGTATTTT.

The chain has TRBV6-1 and TRBJ2-2; 7 bases align to TRBD2. The V segment lost 4 bases and the J segment 6 bases; nucleotides outside the gene matches: 14. From germline, CDR1 is MNHNS and CDR2 SASEGT. The CDR3 is 17 amino acids. CDR3 DNA: TGTGCCAGCAGTGCCCCGTCAGAGGGAGGGCCTGCCGGGGAGCTGTTTTTT. Translated: CASSAPSEGGPAGELFF.

This clone was seen only a few times. The chain employs TRBV16 and TRBJ2-2, with 10 positions matching TRBD2. J lost 5 bases, V lost 7 bases, and 13 bases had no gene match. The CDR3 extends over 17 amino acids. Germline V lookup: CDR1 KGHSY, CDR2 FQNENV. The CDR3 sequence: CASTRLGTSEITGELFF. In nucleotides, the CDR3 is TGTGCCAGCACACGTCTGGGGACTAGCGAGATTACCGGGGAGCTGTTTTTT. Supplemented by reference TRBV16 and TRBJ2-2, the full variable domain reads GEEVAQTPKHLVRGEGQKAKLYCAPIKGHSYVFWYQQVLKNEFKFLISFQNENVFDETGMPKERFSAKCLPNSPCSLEIQATKLEDSAVYFCASTRLGTSEITGELFFGEGSRLTVL.

For this clone: One end of the junction varies from germline; a read error may be responsible. The chain has TRBV28 and TRBJ2-6; D possibly corresponds to TRBD1 (5 bases). This CDR3 is 17 amino acids long. Per the germline V gene, CDR1 is MDHEN and CDR2 is SYDVKM. DNA for the CDR3: TGTGCCAGCAGTTCCTCGACAGCTCCCTCTGGGACCAACGTCCTGACTTTC. Translated, it gives CASSSSTAPSGTNVLTF. Based on the CDR3 plus reference TRBV28 and TRBJ2-6, the full variable domain is DVKVTQSSRYLVKRTGEKVFLECVQDMDHENMFWYRQDPGLGLRLIYFSYDVKMKEKGDIPEGYSVSREKKERFSLILESASTNQTSMYLCASSSSTAPSGTNVLTFGAGSRLTVL.

V is TRBV10-3 and J is TRBJ1-2; D remains ambiguous. Trimming took off 2 bases at V and 3 bases at J, with 13 bases between the two ends. This CDR3 has 15 amino acids. CDR1 and CDR2 (germline): ENHRY, SYGVKD. CDR3 protein: CAISEAQMLHYGYTF. DNA of the CDR3: TGTGCCATCAGTGAGGCCCAGATGTTGCACTATGGCTACACCTTC.